This T cell receptor (beta chain) is from a study of blood T cell repertoires in COVID-19. Study-wide background: Researchers got acute and convalescent COVID-19 samples from the United States, Italy and Spain.

Original processing methods: Amplification of reference gene primers provided the estimated nucleated cell counts. Assay: immunoSEQ multiplex PCR; the TCRdb copy retains only in-frame clones and omits some. The V and J calls and clone size were taken over from that table, and D and trimming were inferred from the DNA. This table has about 100,000 clones, 85% appearing once. The CDR3 spans 13 residues. V dropped 0 bases and J dropped 5 bases, with 9 bases sitting between them. Germline V gene data show CDR1 as SGHRS and CDR2 as YFSETQ. The clonotype originates from a middle-aged man with active or convalescent COVID-19. Specimen: peripheral blood. The chain links TRBV5-1 to TRBJ2-7; D remains unclear. CDR3 amino acids: CASSLGHGNEQYF. The CDR3 coding sequence is TGCGCCAGCAGCTTGGGACATGGAAACGAGCAGTACTTC.